This TCR beta chain is from a study of T cell responses to AZD1222 COVID-19 vaccine. Study observations and caveats: Mostly white British, mostly female donors; authors suggested clonal diversity may be underestimated. At baseline, just a handful of AZD1222 recipients tested seropositive. Dominant at 160-218 and 743-854, vaccine-associated CD4 TCRs also spanned spike.

V lost 4 bases and J lost 4, with 19 bases in between. CDR1 and CDR2 (germline): SEHNR, FQNEAQ (reference sequence). The CDR3 consists of 16 residues. Assay used: immunoSEQ multiplex PCR; TCRdb lists only in-frame clones, some missing. Among 110,000 to 150,000 clones listed, 89% were seen once. A word on this clone: The antigen is undetermined.

The TCR originated in an adult in good health. The chain is built from TRBV7-9 and TRBJ1-1; D possibly corresponds to TRBD1 (6 bases). The source material was peripheral blood, sampled on day 0 of AZD1222 vaccination. The CDR3 DNA follows: TGTGCCAGCAGCTCACAACAGGGATGGTCCAGCACTGAAGCTTTCTTT. It specifies CASSSQQGWSSTEAFF. The whole variable domain, remainder taken from reference TRBV7-9 and TRBJ1-1, is DTGVSQNPRHKITKRGQNVTFRCDPISEHNRLYWYRQTLGQGPEFLTYFQNEAQLEKSRLLSDRFSAERPKGSFSTLEIQRTEQGDSAMYLCASSSQQGWSSTEAFFGQGTRLTVV.